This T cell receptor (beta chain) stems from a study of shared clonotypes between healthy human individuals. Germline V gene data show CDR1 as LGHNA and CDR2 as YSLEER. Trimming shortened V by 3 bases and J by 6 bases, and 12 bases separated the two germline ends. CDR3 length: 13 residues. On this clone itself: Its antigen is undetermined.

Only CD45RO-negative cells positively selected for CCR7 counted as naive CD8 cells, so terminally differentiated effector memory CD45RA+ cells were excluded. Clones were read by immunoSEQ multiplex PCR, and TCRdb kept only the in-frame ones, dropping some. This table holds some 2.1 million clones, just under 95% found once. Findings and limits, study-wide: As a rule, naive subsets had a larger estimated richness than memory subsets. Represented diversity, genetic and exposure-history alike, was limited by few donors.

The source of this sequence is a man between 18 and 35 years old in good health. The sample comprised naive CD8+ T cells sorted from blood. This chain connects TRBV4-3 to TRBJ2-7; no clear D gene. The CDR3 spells CASSQGRGGEQYF. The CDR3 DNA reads TGCGCCAGCAGCCAGGGCCGAGGCGGCGAGCAGTACTTC.